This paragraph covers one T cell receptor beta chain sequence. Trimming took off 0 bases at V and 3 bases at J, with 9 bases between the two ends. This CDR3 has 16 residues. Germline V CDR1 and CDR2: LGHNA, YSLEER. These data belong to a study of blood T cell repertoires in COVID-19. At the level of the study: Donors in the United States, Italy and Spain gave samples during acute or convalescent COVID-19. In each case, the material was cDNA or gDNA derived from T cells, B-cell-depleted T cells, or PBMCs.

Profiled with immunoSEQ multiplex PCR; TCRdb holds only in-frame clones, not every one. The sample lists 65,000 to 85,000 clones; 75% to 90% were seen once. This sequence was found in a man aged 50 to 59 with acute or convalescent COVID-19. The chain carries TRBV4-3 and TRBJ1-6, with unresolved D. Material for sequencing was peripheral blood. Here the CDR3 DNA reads TGCGCCAGCAGCCAAGATCAACACAGCTATAATTCACCCCTCCACTTT. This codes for CASSQDQHSYNSPLHF.